The rows below give T cell receptor beta chains drawn from one sample of a study of blood T cell repertoires in COVID-19. Clones were sequenced by immunoSEQ multiplex PCR, and TCRdb holds only the in-frame ones, with some missing. The sample gives 120,000 to 150,000 clones, more than 60% of which show up once; 10% to 15% is in the top ten. Sequencing was carried out using peripheral blood. These receptors were obtained from a man older than 75 with acute or convalescent COVID-19. Both conserved end residues are part of each CDR3. Fields, in order: J gene, D gene, V gene, clone size, CDR3 DNA, CDR3 protein. D genes are given only for firm matches. Size is omitted from some rows. Given values are once, few, many or a class for expanded clones.

TRBJ1-6 TRBD1 TRBV6-6 few TGTGCCAGCACCACAGGGGGTAATAATTCACCCCTCCACTTT CASTTGGNNSPLHF
TRBJ2-3 TRBD2 TRBV5-1 NA TGCGCCAGCAGGTCTAGCGGGATTTACACAGATACGCAGTATTTT CASRSSGIYTDTQYF
TRBJ2-2 TRBD2 TRBV29-1 NA TGCAGCGCAGCGGGGGGAAACACCGGGGAGCTGTTTTTT CSAAGGNTGELFF
TRBJ1-1 NA TRBV7-2 NA TGTGCCAGCAGCCGTCGGGTGATTTCAGACGTGAACACTGAAGCTTTCTTT CASSRRVISDVNTEAFF
TRBJ1-1 TRBD1 TRBV11-2 NA TGTGCCAGCAGCTTAGGTCTGGGACAGGGGCCGGATGCTTTCTTT CASSLGLGQGPDAFF
TRBJ1-3 NA TRBV15 NA TGTGCCACCAGCAGAGATCGGTTTTCTGGAAACACCATATATTTT CATSRDRFSGNTIYF
TRBJ2-6 NA TRBV5-6 NA TGTGCCAGCAGCTTGGAGGGGGAGGGCTACTCTGGGGCCAACGTCCTGACTTTC CASSLEGEGYSGANVLTF
TRBJ2-2 TRBD1 TRBV7-2 many TGTGCCAGCAGCTTAAGGGACAGGGCTTCCGGGGAGCTGTTTTTT CASSLRDRASGELFF
TRBJ2-4 NA TRBV4-2 NA TGTGCCAGCAGCCCGGAGCGGACAGCCAAAAACATTCAGTACTTC CASSPERTAKNIQYF
TRBJ2-5 TRBD2 TRBV4-1 NA TGCGCCAGCAGCAGACTAGCGGGGGGCCAAGAGACCCAGTACTTC CASSRLAGGQETQYF
TRBJ2-6 NA TRBV6-5 NA TGTGCCAGCAGCAACTCTGGGGCCAACGTCCTGACTTTC CASSNSGANVLTF
TRBJ1-2 TRBD1 TRBV27 NA TGTGCCAGCAGTTCCCGGGACAGGTATTCCAGTTCGGGCTACACCTTC CASSSRDRYSSSGYTF
TRBJ1-4 NA TRBV2 NA TGTGCCAGCAACCCGGGCCCCTCGGAGGGTGAAAAACTGTTTTTT CASNPGPSEGEKLFF
TRBJ2-7 TRBD2 TRBV18 NA TGTGCCAGCTCACCGGGAAGCGGGGGGAGGAACGAGCAGTACTTC CASSPGSGGRNEQYF
TRBJ2-6 TRBD1 TRBV14 NA TGTGCCAGCAGCCAAGGGAGGAGACAGGGGGCGCCTGGGGCCAACGTCCTGACTTTC CASSQGRRQGAPGANVLTF
TRBJ1-4 TRBD1 TRBV30 NA TGTGCCTGGAGTGCGGGACAGGAATCTGCAAAACTGTTTTTT CAWSAGQESAKLFF
TRBJ2-7 NA TRBV6-5 many TGTGCCAGCAGTTACGCGTCAGGGTTCTACGAGCAGTACTTC CASSYASGFYEQYF
TRBJ1-5 NA TRBV3-1/TRBV3-2 many TGTGCCAGCAGCCAAGCACAGGCGAAACAGCCCCAGCATTTT CASSQAQAKQPQHF
TRBJ2-2 NA TRBV5-4 NA TGTGCCAGCAGCTCAGGGGGGTTGGGCACCGGGGAGCTGTTTTTT CASSSGGLGTGELFF
TRBJ2-7 NA TRBV6-2/TRBV6-3 few TGTGCCAGCAGTTACTCGCCAGCGTCCTACGAGCAGTACTTC CASSYSPASYEQYF
TRBJ2-2 NA TRBV19 NA TGTGCCAGTAGTCCTCGACTGAACACCGGGGAGCTGTTTTTT CASSPRLNTGELFF
TRBJ2-1 TRBD1 TRBV27 once TGTGCCAGCCGGGACAGGGGTCCCAATGAGCAGTTCTTC CASRDRGPNEQFF
TRBJ1-3 NA TRBV5-1 NA TGCGCCAGCAGCTTTGACCGGAGCTCTGGAAACACCATATATTTT CASSFDRSSGNTIYF
TRBJ1-2 TRBD1 TRBV9 NA TGTGCCAGCAGCGTAGAGGCAGGGGGCGCAGGCTATGGCTACACCTTC CASSVEAGGAGYGYTF
TRBJ2-7 TRBD2 TRBV7-3 NA TGTGCCAGCAGCTCGGGGACTAGCGGGGGGAACAAGCAGTACTTC CASSSGTSGGNKQYF
TRBJ2-1 NA TRBV30 NA TGTGCCTGGAGTAGGGGTTACAATGAGCAGTTCTTC CAWSRGYNEQFF
TRBJ2-2 NA TRBV5-4 NA TGTGCCAGCAGACCCGGACAGACTAACACCGGGGAGCTGTTTTTT CASRPGQTNTGELFF
TRBJ1-6 NA TRBV10-3 NA TGTGCCATCAGGACAGAAGATTCACCCCTCCACTTT CAIRTEDSPLHF
TRBJ2-2 TRBD1 TRBV7-3 NA TGTGCCAGCAGCTTGAGGGCCTCGACAGGGCCCGGGGAGCTGTTTTTT CASSLRASTGPGELFF
TRBJ2-3 TRBD2 TRBV5-1 NA TGCGCCAGCAGCTTGCCGGCTAGCGGGGGCACAGATACGCAGTATTTT CASSLPASGGTDTQYF
TRBJ2-2 NA TRBV7-3 few TGTGCCAGCAGCCAAACGGGGAACACCGGGGAGCTGTTTTTT CASSQTGNTGELFF
TRBJ2-4 NA TRBV18 NA TGTGCCAGCTCAGAGGGCCAAAACATTCAGTACTTC CASSEGQNIQYF
TRBJ1-4 NA TRBV19 NA TGTGCCAGTAGTCGGGCAGGGTGGGATGAAAAACTGTTTTTT CASSRAGWDEKLFF
TRBJ1-6 TRBD1 TRBV7-2 many TGTGCCAGCAGCTCAACAGGGGCCTATTCACCCCTCCACTTT CASSSTGAYSPLHF
TRBJ2-3 TRBD1 TRBV7-9 NA TGTGCCAGCAGCGCGAGGATCTGGGACAGGGGCACAGATACGCAGTATTTT CASSARIWDRGTDTQYF
TRBJ2-2 NA TRBV7-8 NA TGTGCCAGCAGTCTTCAACCTCGGGGCGGGGAGCTGTTTTTT CASSLQPRGGELFF
TRBJ2-2 NA TRBV19 few TGTGCCAGTAACAGGGCCGGGGAGCTGTTTTTT CASNRAGELFF